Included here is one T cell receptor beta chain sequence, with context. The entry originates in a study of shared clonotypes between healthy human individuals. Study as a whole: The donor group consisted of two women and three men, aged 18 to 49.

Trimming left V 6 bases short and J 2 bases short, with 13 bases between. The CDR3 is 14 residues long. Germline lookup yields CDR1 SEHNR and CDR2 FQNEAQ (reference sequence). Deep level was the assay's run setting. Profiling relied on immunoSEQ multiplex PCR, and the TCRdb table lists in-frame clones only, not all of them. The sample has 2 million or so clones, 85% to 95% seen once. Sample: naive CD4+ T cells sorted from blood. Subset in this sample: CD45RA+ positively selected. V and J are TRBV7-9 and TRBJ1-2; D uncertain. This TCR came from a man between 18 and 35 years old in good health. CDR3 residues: CASRVLGRNYGYTF. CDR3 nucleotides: TGTGCCAGCAGAGTACTCGGGAGGAACTATGGCTACACCTTC.